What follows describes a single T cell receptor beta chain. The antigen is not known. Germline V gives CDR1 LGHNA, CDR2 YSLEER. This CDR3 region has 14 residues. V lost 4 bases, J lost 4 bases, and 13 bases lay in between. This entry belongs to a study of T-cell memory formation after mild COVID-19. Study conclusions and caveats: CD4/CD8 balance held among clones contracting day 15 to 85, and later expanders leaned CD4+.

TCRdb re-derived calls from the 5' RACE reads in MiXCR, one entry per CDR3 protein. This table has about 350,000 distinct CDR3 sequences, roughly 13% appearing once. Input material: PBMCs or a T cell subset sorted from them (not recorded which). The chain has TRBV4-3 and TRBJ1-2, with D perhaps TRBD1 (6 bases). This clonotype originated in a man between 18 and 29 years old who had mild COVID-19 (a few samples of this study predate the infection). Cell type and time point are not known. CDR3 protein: CASSRGGQGYGYTF. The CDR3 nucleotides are TGCGCCAGCAGCCGGGGGGGGCAGGGCTATGGCTACACCTTC.